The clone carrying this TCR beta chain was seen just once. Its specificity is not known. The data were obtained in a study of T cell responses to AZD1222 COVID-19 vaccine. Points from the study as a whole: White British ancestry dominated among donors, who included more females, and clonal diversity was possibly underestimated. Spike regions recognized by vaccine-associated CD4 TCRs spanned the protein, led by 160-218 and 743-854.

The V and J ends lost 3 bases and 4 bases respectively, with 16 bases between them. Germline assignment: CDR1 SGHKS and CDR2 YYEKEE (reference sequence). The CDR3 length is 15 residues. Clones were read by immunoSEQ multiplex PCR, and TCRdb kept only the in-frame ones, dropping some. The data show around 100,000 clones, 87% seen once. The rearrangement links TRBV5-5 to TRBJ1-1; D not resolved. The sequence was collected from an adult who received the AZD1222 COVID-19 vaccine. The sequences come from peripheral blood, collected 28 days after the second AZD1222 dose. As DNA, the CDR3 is TGTGCCAGCAGCTATGTATTGGGTTATGGCACTGAAGCTTTCTTT. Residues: CASSYVLGYGTEAFF.